These 13 T cell receptor beta chains originate from one sample sequenced in a study of control samples from healthy donors and cancer patients. Produced via immunoSEQ multiplex PCR; TCRdb's table is partial and in-frame only. This repertoire shows more than 95,000 clones, 87% found once; its top ten account for less than 9.5%. Sequenced material: blood. The receptors were sampled from a man in his forties in good health.

The J gene is TRBJ1-5, the V gene TRBV3-1 (or the pseudogene TRBV3-2); weak D call: TRBD1 (6 bases). Germline-derived CDR1 and CDR2 are LGHDT and YNNKEL (reference sequence). This CDR3 is built from 13 residues. V lost 3 bases to trimming and J lost 5 bases, with 8 bases between them. As DNA, the CDR3 is TGTGCCAGCAGCCAGGGGACATATCAGCCCCAGCATTTT. Amino acid sequence: CASSQGTYQPQHF.

The V gene is TRBV7-6, the J gene TRBJ2-3; the match to TRBD1 covers 7 bases. Germline CDR1 SGHVS, CDR2 FNYEAQ. CDR3 length: 18 residues. After removal of 1 base from V and 0 bases from J, the junction contained 10 bases not matched to a gene. DNA of the CDR3: TGTGCCAGCAGCTTAGGATATACAGGGGCTACTAGCACAGATACGCAGTATTTT. It encodes CASSLGYTGATSTDTQYF.

The chain joins TRBV7-8 to TRBJ1-1; tentative D call: TRBD1 (5 bases). This CDR3 region has 14 residues. V was trimmed by 3 bases and J by 0 bases, leaving 8 bases between them. Germline CDR1 reads SGHVS; CDR2 reads FQNEAQ. CDR3 region: CASSLNRMNTEAFF. CDR3 DNA sequence: TGTGCCAGCAGCTTGAACAGGATGAACACTGAAGCTTTCTTT.

CDR3 nucleotides: TGTGCCAGCAGCTTAGCTTGGAACACTGAAGCTTTCTTT. Its translation is CASSLAWNTEAFF. The chain carries TRBV11-3 and TRBJ1-1; no definite D call. Germline V gene data show CDR1 as SGHNT and CDR2 as YENEEA. CDR3 length: 13 amino acids. The V end was cut by 1 base, the J end by 1 base, with 4 bases between. Drawing the rest from reference TRBV11-3 and TRBJ1-1, the complete variable domain is EAGVVQSPRYKIIEKKQPVAFWCNPISGHNTLYWYLQNLGQGPELLIRYENEEAVDDSQLPKDRFSAERLKGVDSTLKIQPAELGDSAVYLCASSLAWNTEAFFGQGTRLTVV.

V and J are TRBV7-2 and TRBJ2-7; D ambiguous. Germline assignment: CDR1 SGHTA and CDR2 FQGNSA. V lost 4 bases, J lost 4 bases, and 8 bases lay in between. This CDR3 has 12 residues. This chain's CDR3 is CASSSLRYEQYF. The CDR3 region has the DNA TGTGCCAGCAGCTCTCTCAGGTACGAGCAGTACTTC.

The count of this clone is one. The chain links TRBV28 to TRBJ2-2; 7 bases are shared with TRBD1. Germline CDR1 and CDR2: MDHEN and SYDVKM. Unmatched junction bases numbered 5, after V lost 6 bases and J lost 4 bases. CDR3 length equals 14 residues. The chain's CDR3 is CASRLGQTTGELFF. DNA of the CDR3: TGTGCCAGCAGACTGGGACAGACCACCGGGGAGCTGTTTTTT.

The CDR3 region is CASSLWTSGGQVQETQYF. The CDR3, as DNA: TGTGCCAGCAGCTTGTGGACTAGCGGGGGCCAGGTGCAAGAGACCCAGTACTTC. The V call is TRBV5-5, the J call TRBJ2-5, with 13 bases that match TRBD2. The CDR3 runs to 18 residues. Germline lookup yields CDR1 SGHKS and CDR2 YYEKEE (reference sequence). V trimming: 1 base; J trimming: 2 bases; junction bases outside the gene matches: 8.

The CDR3 DNA is TGCAGCGTTGTACGTGGCTATGGCTACACCTTC. Its translation is CSVVRGYGYTF. V is TRBV29-1 and J is TRBJ1-2; no reliable D call. CDR3 size: 11 residues. V was clipped by 4 bases and J by 4 bases, with 7 bases between them. The germline CDR1 and CDR2 sequences are SQVTM and ANQGSEA.

V is TRBV2 and J is TRBJ1-3; D is undetermined. Germline V gene sequence: CDR1 SNHLY, CDR2 FYNNEI. CDR3 length equals 16 residues. V was pared by 5 bases and J by 0 bases, with 14 bases between. CDR3 amino acids: CASSQFTASSGNTIYF. CDR3 in DNA: TGTGCCAGCAGTCAATTTACAGCTTCCTCTGGAAACACCATATATTTT.

This clone was recorded a few times. The V and J genes are TRBV4-3 and TRBJ1-4; 7 bases agree with TRBD1. The CDR3 covers 15 residues. Germline V lookup: CDR1 LGHNA, CDR2 YSLEER. Losses at the gene ends were 0 bases for V and 11 bases for J; bases not matched to a gene: 9. In DNA, the CDR3 is TGCGCCAGCAGCCAAGACTTGCTTCAGGGGGGGAAACTGTTTTTT. It is translated as CASSQDLLQGGKLFF.

This chain joins TRBV5-4 and TRBJ2-5; D unresolved. The CDR3 sequence is 16 residues long. Trimming took 3 bases from V and 4 from J, leaving 19 bases between them. CDR1 is SGHNT, CDR2 YYREEE, per germline (reference sequence). The CDR3: CASSSGSTSWGETQYF. The CDR3 coding sequence is TGTGCCAGCAGCTCCGGGTCTACTTCATGGGGAGAGACCCAGTACTTC.

This chain joins TRBV4-3 and TRBJ2-3; 12 bases map to TRBD2. Germline V gives CDR1 LGHNA, CDR2 YSLEER. This CDR3 region has 20 residues. V lost 0 bases to trimming and J lost 2 bases; unmatched junction nucleotides: 12. CDR3 sequence: CASSQDFVALAGGVTDTQYF. The CDR3 coding sequence is TGCGCCAGCAGCCAAGATTTCGTTGCCCTAGCGGGGGGGGTCACAGATACGCAGTATTTT.

V is TRBV7-9 and J is TRBJ1-1; D is unclear. V was trimmed by 5 bases and J by 11 bases, leaving 12 bases between them. CDR3 length: 11 residues. Germline CDR1 and CDR2: SEHNR and FQNEAQ (reference sequence). Written as DNA, the CDR3 is TGTGCCAGCAGCACAATACCCATTGCTTTCTTT. Its translation is CASSTIPIAFF.